The next 20 T cell receptor beta chains were all read from a single sample in a study of blood T cell repertoires in COVID-19. Libraries were prepared by immunoSEQ multiplex PCR; TCRdb keeps only in-frame clonotypes and omits some of them. This table holds about 120,000 clones, under 80% found once. The sequencing input was peripheral blood. The receptor set was obtained from a man between 65 and 85 years old with acute or convalescent COVID-19.

This chain links TRBV5-6 with TRBJ1-5, with D uncertain. V lost 4 bases, J lost 3 bases, and 14 bases lay in between. The CDR3 sequence is 15 residues long. The germline V gene has CDR1 SGHDT and CDR2 YYEEEE. The CDR3 region has the DNA TGTGCCAGCAGCCCTACACCGACATCCAATCAGCCCCAGCATTTT. Translation gives CASSPTPTSNQPQHF. Looking up the rest from reference TRBV5-6 and TRBJ1-5 gives the full variable domain: DAGVTQSPTHLIKTRGQQVTLRCSPKSGHDTVSWYQQALGQGPQFIFQYYEEEERQRGNFPDRFSGHQFPNYSSELNVNALLLGDSALYLCASSPTPTSNQPQHFGDGTRLSIL.

The rearrangement links TRBV18 to TRBJ2-1, with D possibly TRBD1 on 5 matching bases. The CDR3 is made up of 15 amino acids. V was cut by 2 bases and J by 9 bases, with 17 bases left in between. Per germline, CDR1 KGHSH and CDR2 LQKENI. CDR3 loop: CASSPGPAGQGEQFF. CDR3 coding DNA: TGTGCCAGCTCACCAGGGCCGGCAGGCCAGGGTGAGCAGTTCTTC.

This chain uses TRBV5-1 with TRBJ2-1; 9 bases align to TRBD1. Germline trimming cut 4 bases from V and 9 bases from J; bases unmatched to any gene: 11. Germline-derived CDR1 and CDR2 are SGHRS and YFSETQ. The CDR3 spans 15 residues. The CDR3 reads CASSGTGTGLSEQFF. The DNA for the CDR3 is TGCGCCAGCAGCGGGACCGGGACAGGGTTGAGTGAGCAGTTCTTC.

The chain recombines TRBV7-9 with TRBJ2-3; 8 bases are shared with TRBD2. The CDR3 has 16 residues. Germline lookup yields CDR1 SEHNR and CDR2 FQNEAQ (reference sequence). V lost 5 bases, J lost 6 bases, and 13 bases stayed unmatched. CDR3 residues: CASSPKFRLAIDTQYF. CDR3 nucleotides: TGTGCCAGCAGCCCAAAATTTCGACTAGCGATCGATACGCAGTATTTT. Complete variable domain (other parts from reference TRBV7-9 and TRBJ2-3): DTGVSQNPRHKITKRGQNVTFRCDPISEHNRLYWYRQTLGQGPEFLTYFQNEAQLEKSRLLSDRFSAERPKGSFSTLEIQRTEQGDSAMYLCASSPKFRLAIDTQYFGPGTRLTVL.

Only a few counts were recorded for this clone. V is TRBV2 and J is TRBJ2-1, with D perhaps TRBD1 (6 bases). V lost 2 bases and J lost 0, with 8 bases in between. Germline assignment: CDR1 SNHLY and CDR2 FYNNEI. The CDR3 covers 15 residues. CDR3 sequence: CASSEQDSSYNEQFF. The CDR3 DNA reads as TGTGCCAGCAGTGAACAGGACAGCTCCTACAATGAGCAGTTCTTC.

The chain combines TRBV5-4 with TRBJ1-1; 7 bases align to TRBD1. The CDR3 extends over 15 amino acids. The V segment lost 5 bases and the J segment 4 bases; nucleotides outside the gene matches: 11. CDR1 and CDR2 from the germline V gene are SGHNT and YYREEE (reference sequence). CDR3 sequence: CASSSPTGTFTEAFF. The CDR3 DNA sequence: TGTGCCAGCAGTTCCCCGACAGGGACCTTCACTGAAGCTTTCTTT.

The rearrangement links TRBV6-5 to TRBJ1-6, with 8 bases lining up with TRBD1. CDR1 and CDR2 from the germline V gene are MNHEY and SVGAGI. The CDR3 extends over 12 amino acids. J gave up 16 bases and V 2 bases, and 4 bases lay outside the gene matches. DNA of the CDR3: TGTGCCAGCAGTTACCGGGGACAGGCACTCCACTTT. Its protein product is CASSYRGQALHF.

The chain uses TRBV18 and TRBJ1-5; tentative D call: TRBD1 (5 bases). Germline loops: CDR1 KGHSH, CDR2 LQKENI. V was shortened by 3 bases and J by 0 bases, with 12 bases between the two germline ends. The CDR3 is made up of 16 amino acids. CDR3 nucleotides: TGTGCCAGCTCACCGCGGGGGGTTTATAGCAATCAGCCCCAGCATTTT. Its translation: CASSPRGVYSNQPQHF.

V and J are TRBV4-1 and TRBJ2-3; D call uncertain. Germline V gives CDR1 MGHRA, CDR2 YSYEKL. The V gene lost 3 bases and the J gene lost 5 bases, with 18 bases spanning the gap. This CDR3 is built from 16 residues. The CDR3 loop reads CASSHVSTASQDTQYF. The CDR3, as DNA: TGCGCCAGCAGCCATGTCTCTACAGCCTCACAAGATACGCAGTATTTT.

This chain connects TRBV14 to TRBJ2-2; D ambiguous. The CDR3 totals 14 residues. Trimming removed 4 bases from V and 0 bases from J, with 6 bases in between. Germline loops: CDR1 SGHDN, CDR2 FVKESK. CDR3 sequence (DNA): TGTGCCAGCAGCCCTAACTCGAACACCGGGGAGCTGTTTTTT. It encodes CASSPNSNTGELFF. Using reference TRBV14 and TRBJ2-2 for the parts outside the CDR3, the full variable domain is EAGVTQFPSHSVIEKGQTVTLRCDPISGHDNLYWYRRVMGKEIKFLLHFVKESKQDESGMPNNRFLAERTGGTYSTLKVQPAELEDSGVYFCASSPNSNTGELFFGEGSRLTVL.

The V call is TRBV4-3, the J call TRBJ1-2, with 7 bases aligning to TRBD1. The CDR3 runs to 15 residues. Germline-derived CDR1 and CDR2 are LGHNA and YSLEER. The V segment lost 3 bases and the J segment 2 bases; nucleotides outside the gene matches: 6. The CDR3 DNA follows: TGCGCCAGCAGCCACCGACAGGGTAAAAACTATGGCTACACCTTC. Translating it yields CASSHRQGKNYGYTF.

The V and J genes are TRBV4-3 and TRBJ2-7; D is possibly TRBD2 (6 bases). Trimming removed 0 bases from V and 6 bases from J, with 15 bases in between. Germline assignment: CDR1 LGHNA and CDR2 YSLEER. This CDR3 contains 15 residues. The CDR3: CASSQEVAEGGEQYF. The DNA of the CDR3 is TGCGCCAGCAGCCAAGAGGTGGCTGAGGGAGGCGAGCAGTACTTC.

The chain has TRBV7-3 and TRBJ2-3, with D possibly matching TRBD2 (6 bases). V was trimmed by 1 base and J by 2 bases, leaving 22 bases between them. CDR3 size: 19 residues. The germline V gene encodes CDR1 SGHTA and CDR2 FQGTGA. The CDR3 region has the DNA TGTGCCAGCAGCTTAAATGTCGGCGGGGCCTACCTTATCACAGATACGCAGTATTTT. Its translation is CASSLNVGGAYLITDTQYF.

The chain uses TRBV6-2 or TRBV6-3 and TRBJ2-1; possible D gene TRBD1, 5 bases. The CDR3 sequence is 15 residues long. From germline, CDR1 is MNHEY and CDR2 SVGEGT. Trimming shortened V by 5 bases and J by 7 bases, and 18 bases separated the two germline ends. In nucleotides, the CDR3 is TGTGCCAGCAGTCGCCCAACCGGACAACTTAATGAGCAGTTCTTC. It specifies CASSRPTGQLNEQFF.

This clone was recorded at least ten times. This chain connects TRBV18 to TRBJ1-2; D unclear. CDR3 length equals 13 residues. The germline V and J ends were trimmed by 8 bases and 1 base, with 11 bases remaining between them. From germline, CDR1 is KGHSH and CDR2 LQKENI. CDR3 sequence: CASPIADNYGYTF. Here the CDR3 DNA reads TGTGCCAGCCCTATAGCGGATAACTATGGCTACACCTTC.

This clone was recorded a few times. This rearrangement joins TRBV30 to TRBJ1-2, with D uncertain. The germline gives CDR1 GTSNPN, CDR2 SVGIG (reference sequence). V lost 1 base to trimming and J lost 8 bases, with 11 bases between them. CDR3 length equals 12 residues. DNA for the CDR3: TGTGCCTGGAGTGGGGCCTTGACGGGCTACACCTTC. Amino acids: CAWSGALTGYTF.

The chain joins TRBV7-3 to TRBJ1-1; 8 nucleotides agree with TRBD1. The V and J ends lost 5 bases and 3 bases, in that order; junction bases with no gene match: 2. The length of the CDR3 is 13 residues. The germline CDR1 and CDR2 sequences are SGHTA and FQGTGA. Here the CDR3 reads CASSQDRDTEAFF. The CDR3 region has the DNA TGTGCCAGCAGCCAGGACAGGGACACTGAAGCTTTCTTT.

For the CDR3, the DNA is TGCGCCAGCAGCCGACATCGGGACATTGGCTACGAGCAGTACTTC. The encoded protein is CASSRHRDIGYEQYF. The chain employs TRBV5-1 and TRBJ2-7; a weak D match, TRBD1 (6 bases). Germline V lookup: CDR1 SGHRS, CDR2 YFSETQ. CDR3 length: 15 amino acids. The V gene lost 4 bases and the J gene lost 3 bases, with 17 bases spanning the gap.

J is TRBJ2-2 and V is TRBV27, with a weak D call TRBD2 (6 bases). CDR1 is MNHEY and CDR2 is SMNVEV in the germline V gene (reference sequence). The CDR3 has 15 amino acids. Trimming stripped 3 bases from V and 8 bases from J, with 16 bases between. For the CDR3, the DNA is TGTGCCAGCAGTTTCCGTCCGGGGGTTGTGGGGGAGCTGTTTTTT. It specifies CASSFRPGVVGELFF.

The table lists this clone with a count of one. The V call is TRBV30, the J call TRBJ2-2; D is possibly TRBD2 (6 bases). V was shortened by 2 bases and J by 0 bases, with 7 bases between the two germline ends. CDR3 size: 14 residues. Germline V lookup: CDR1 GTSNPN, CDR2 SVGIG (reference sequence). DNA of the CDR3: TGTGCCTGGAGTACGGGGGCGAACACCGGGGAGCTGTTTTTT. Encoded protein: CAWSTGANTGELFF.